What follows are 6 T cell receptor beta chains derived from one specimen sequenced in a study of radiation and T cells in renal cell carcinoma. Only in-frame clones appear in the TCRdb table, and some are missing; sequencing was by immunoSEQ multiplex PCR. Here the sample spans about 91,000 clones, over 75% being singletons. This sample's time point: baseline pretreatment blood. Treatment indicated: 15 Gy SBRT to primary tumor, nephrectomy 4 weeks later. The material sequenced was blood, taken from a patient whose treatment included radiotherapy and nephrectomy. The receptors stem from a man aged 55 to 70 with renal cell carcinoma.

CDR3 sequence reads: CASSHDIRDGWGGGYTF. DNA of the CDR3: TGCGCCAGCAGCCACGATATACGGGATGGCTGGGGAGGGGGCTACACCTTC. This chain joins TRBV5-1 and TRBJ1-2; D remains unclear. V was shortened by 4 bases and J by 8 bases, with 27 bases between the two germline ends. Germline values: CDR1 SGHRS, CDR2 YFSETQ. The CDR3 spans 17 residues.

Notes on this clone: The same CDR3 is also encoded by other DNA sequences in this sample. For the CDR3, the DNA is TGTGCCAGCAGTTACTCAGCAGGGGGCGGCTATGGCTACACCTTC. This codes for CASSYSAGGGYGYTF. This chain connects TRBV6-5 to TRBJ1-2, with TRBD1 matching 8 bases. Germline assignment: CDR1 MNHEY and CDR2 SVGAGI. The CDR3 has 15 residues. V shed 0 bases and J 4 bases; nucleotides not matched to a gene: 4.

In its sample, this clone was seen once. CDR3 amino acids: CASRRLGGRSGNTIYF. The CDR3 DNA sequence: TGTGCCAGCAGACGCCTCGGGGGGCGCTCTGGAAACACCATATATTTT. V is TRBV11-2 and J is TRBJ1-3; tentative D call: TRBD1 (6 bases). V lost 6 bases, J lost 0 bases, and 15 bases lay in between. The CDR3 totals 16 residues. Per the germline V gene, CDR1 is SGHAT and CDR2 is FQNNGV.

V gene TRBV4-2 combines with J gene TRBJ2-1, with 12 bases matching TRBD2. After removal of 8 bases from V and 4 bases from J, the junction contained 9 bases not matched to a gene. Germline CDR1 reads LGHNA; CDR2 reads YNFKEQ. This CDR3 has 16 residues. CDR3: CASRLGLAGRYNEQFF. The CDR3 DNA sequence: TGTGCCAGCCGCCTTGGACTAGCGGGGAGGTACAATGAGCAGTTCTTC.

The chain links TRBV4-1 to TRBJ2-7, with D maybe TRBD2 (6 bases). Germline CDR1 reads MGHRA; CDR2 reads YSYEKL. CDR3 length equals 14 residues. V shed 0 bases and J shed 2 bases, with 8 bases lying between them. The CDR3 protein is CASSQEWTTYEQYF. The CDR3 DNA reads as TGCGCCAGCAGCCAAGAGTGGACTACCTACGAGCAGTACTTC.

This clone has a handful of counts. The chain combines TRBV15 with TRBJ2-1; D is unresolved. Germline-derived CDR1 and CDR2 are LNHNV and YYDKDF (reference sequence). The V end lost 1 base, the J end lost 2 bases, and 30 bases lay between the germline ends. This CDR3 has 22 amino acids. CDR3 bases: TGTGCCACCAGCAGAGTCCTGTTTTCCGGGTCCCTGCGAGCCCCGGCCTACAATGAGCAGTTCTTC. Translation: CATSRVLFSGSLRAPAYNEQFF.